These T cell receptor beta chains were read from a single sample in a study of T cell responses to AZD1222 COVID-19 vaccine. Measured with immunoSEQ multiplex PCR; TCRdb has only the in-frame clones, and not every one. The repertoire holds tens of thousands of clones, 80% to 90% seen once, with 1% to 1.3% in the top ten. The sequences come from peripheral blood, collected 28 days after the second AZD1222 dose. Source of these receptors: an adult who received the AZD1222 COVID-19 vaccine. The CDR3 runs from the conserved cysteine through the conserved F or W. The D gene is left open where the match is weak. A row's size may be missing; if present it is once, few, many or a size class.

D gene | clone size | J gene | V gene | CDR3 protein | CDR3 DNA
NA | NA | TRBJ1-5 | TRBV6-1 | CASSEASGSQPQHF | TGTGCCAGCAGTGAAGCTTCTGGGAGTCAGCCCCAGCATTTT
NA | NA | TRBJ2-1 | TRBV4-1 | CASSHPKGSGHEQFF | TGCGCCAGCAGCCACCCCAAGGGATCAGGGCATGAGCAGTTCTTC
NA | NA | TRBJ1-2 | TRBV4-1 | CASSQVAGGDYGYTF | TGCGCCAGCAGCCAAGTCGCTGGGGGGGACTATGGCTACACCTTC
TRBD1 | once | TRBJ2-5 | TRBV29-1 | CSVVPGTVETQYF | TGCAGCGTTGTCCCAGGGACAGTAGAGACCCAGTACTTC
NA | once | TRBJ1-5 | TRBV15 | CATSRRASNQPQHF | TGTGCCACCAGCAGACGGGCCAGCAATCAGCCCCAGCATTTT
NA | once | TRBJ1-2 | TRBV6-2/TRBV6-3 | CASSPRGASNYGYTF | TGTGCCAGCAGTCCCAGAGGGGCTTCCAACTATGGCTACACCTTC
NA | NA | TRBJ2-1 | TRBV18 | CASSPPSRKDYNEQFF | TGTGCCAGCTCACCACCGTCCAGAAAGGACTACAATGAGCAGTTCTTC
NA | NA | TRBJ1-3 | TRBV3-1/TRBV3-2 | CASSQDQRRYSGNTIYF | TGTGCCAGCAGCCAAGATCAGCGCCGATACTCTGGAAACACCATATATTTT
TRBD1 | NA | TRBJ1-6 | TRBV24-1 | CATSDLRTGGYNSPLHF | TGTGCCACCAGTGACCTTCGGACAGGGGGCTATAATTCACCCCTCCACTTT
NA | NA | TRBJ2-7 | TRBV10-2 | CASSESRGSEQYF | TGCGCCAGCAGTGAGTCCCGGGGCTCCGAGCAGTACTTC
TRBD2 | NA | TRBJ2-2 | TRBV4-3 | CASRPSGHTGELFF | TGCGCCAGCAGACCTAGCGGCCACACCGGGGAGCTGTTTTTT
NA | NA | TRBJ2-7 | TRBV6-6 | CASSGGTWQYF | TGTGCCAGCAGTGGAGGGACGTGGCAGTACTTC
NA | NA | TRBJ2-7 | TRBV19 | CASSPRGLEQYF | TGTGCCAGTAGTCCTCGCGGACTTGAGCAGTACTTC
TRBD1 | NA | TRBJ1-2 | TRBV28 | CASSTTGAAQAAYGYTF | TGTGCCAGCAGTACTACAGGGGCCGCCCAGGCGGCTTATGGCTACACCTTC
TRBD1 | NA | TRBJ1-1 | TRBV5-1 | CASSLGQGMGLNTEAFF | TGCGCCAGCAGCTTGGGACAGGGGATGGGGCTAAACACTGAAGCTTTCTTT
NA | NA | TRBJ2-7 | TRBV28 | CASSQGSYEQYF | TGTGCCAGCAGCCAGGGCAGCTACGAGCAGTACTTC
NA | NA | TRBJ2-7 | TRBV27 | CASSLAQGYEQYF | TGTGCCAGCAGTTTAGCACAGGGCTACGAGCAGTACTTC
NA | NA | TRBJ1-1 | TRBV9 | CASSRGDGTEAFF | TGTGCCAGCAGCCGAGGAGACGGGACTGAAGCTTTCTTT
TRBD2 | NA | TRBJ2-7 | TRBV5-6 | CASSLWRERYEQYF | TGTGCCAGCAGCTTGTGGCGGGAGAGGTACGAGCAGTACTTC
NA | NA | TRBJ2-3 | TRBV9 | CASSVSSTDTQYF | TGTGCCAGCAGCGTATCTAGCACAGATACGCAGTATTTT
TRBD2 | NA | TRBJ2-3 | TRBV30 | CAWSVASGSTDTQYF | TGTGCCTGGAGTGTGGCTAGCGGGAGCACAGATACGCAGTATTTT
NA | once | TRBJ1-1 | TRBV19 | CASSSRGGGDTEAFF | TGTGCCAGTAGTAGTAGAGGAGGGGGGGACACTGAAGCTTTCTTT
NA | NA | TRBJ2-7 | TRBV25-1 | CASSARVTSYEQYF | TGTGCCAGCAGTGCCAGGGTTACCTCCTACGAGCAGTACTTC
NA | NA | TRBJ1-4 | TRBV7-6 | CASSLVVRGSNEKLFF | TGTGCCAGCAGCTTAGTTGTCCGGGGTTCTAATGAAAAACTGTTTTTT
TRBD1 | NA | TRBJ1-2 | TRBV6-2/TRBV6-3 | CASSLIQGAYGYTF | TGTGCCAGCAGCCTAATACAGGGGGCCTATGGCTACACCTTC
NA | NA | TRBJ1-4 | TRBV5-4 | CASTPDPRATNEKLFF | TGTGCCAGCACCCCTGACCCCCGGGCAACTAATGAAAAACTGTTTTTT
TRBD1 | NA | TRBJ1-5 | TRBV6-2/TRBV6-3 | CASSKDREVSQPQHF | TGTGCCAGCAGTAAGGACAGGGAAGTCTCTCAGCCCCAGCATTTT
NA | NA | TRBJ2-7 | TRBV28 | CASSLIRHSSEQYF | TGTGCCAGCAGTTTAATTCGGCACTCCAGCGAGCAGTACTTC
TRBD2 | once | TRBJ2-1 | TRBV9 | CASSVVSGRYNEQFF | TGTGCCAGCAGCGTAGTTAGCGGGCGATACAATGAGCAGTTCTTC
NA | NA | TRBJ1-1 | TRBV28 | CASSPPTPDLNTEAFF | TGTGCCAGCAGTCCCCCTACTCCGGACTTGAACACTGAAGCTTTCTTT
NA | NA | TRBJ1-1 | TRBV2 | CASRGGFLTAEAFF | TGTGCCAGCAGGGGGGGCTTTTTGACGGCTGAAGCTTTCTTT
TRBD1 | NA | TRBJ1-2 | TRBV6-2/TRBV6-3 | CASSRARQGDNYGYTF | TGTGCCAGCAGCCGCGCCCGGCAGGGGGATAACTATGGCTACACCTTC
NA | NA | TRBJ2-7 | TRBV4-1 | CASSQDRDEYYEQYF | TGCGCCAGCAGCCAAGACCGGGACGAGTACTACGAGCAGTACTTC
NA | NA | TRBJ2-5 | TRBV10-3 | CAIRPDSVIQQTQYF | TGTGCCATCAGGCCCGACAGCGTTATACAGCAGACCCAGTACTTC
NA | NA | TRBJ1-2 | TRBV24-1 | CATWLKGEGIIGYTF | TGTGCCACTTGGCTCAAAGGGGAGGGGATAATTGGCTACACCTTC
NA | NA | TRBJ2-4 | TRBV4-1 | CASSQRGGVAKNIQYF | TGCGCCAGCAGCCAGAGAGGGGGGGTAGCCAAAAACATTCAGTACTTC
NA | NA | TRBJ2-2 | TRBV9 | CASSVRVDGSGELFF | TGTGCCAGCAGCGTGAGGGTTGACGGCTCCGGGGAGCTGTTTTTT
NA | NA | TRBJ2-7 | TRBV27 | CASSPRGRDRYEQYF | TGTGCCAGCAGTCCCCGGGGGCGGGATAGGTACGAGCAGTACTTC
NA | NA | TRBJ1-1 | TRBV7-9 | CASSSWTRSMNTEAFF | TGTGCCAGCAGCTCCTGGACACGGAGCATGAACACTGAAGCTTTCTTT
TRBD2 | NA | TRBJ2-1 | TRBV7-8 | CASSLPRLAVIEQFF | TGTGCCAGCAGCTTACCCCGCCTAGCGGTCATCGAGCAGTTCTTC